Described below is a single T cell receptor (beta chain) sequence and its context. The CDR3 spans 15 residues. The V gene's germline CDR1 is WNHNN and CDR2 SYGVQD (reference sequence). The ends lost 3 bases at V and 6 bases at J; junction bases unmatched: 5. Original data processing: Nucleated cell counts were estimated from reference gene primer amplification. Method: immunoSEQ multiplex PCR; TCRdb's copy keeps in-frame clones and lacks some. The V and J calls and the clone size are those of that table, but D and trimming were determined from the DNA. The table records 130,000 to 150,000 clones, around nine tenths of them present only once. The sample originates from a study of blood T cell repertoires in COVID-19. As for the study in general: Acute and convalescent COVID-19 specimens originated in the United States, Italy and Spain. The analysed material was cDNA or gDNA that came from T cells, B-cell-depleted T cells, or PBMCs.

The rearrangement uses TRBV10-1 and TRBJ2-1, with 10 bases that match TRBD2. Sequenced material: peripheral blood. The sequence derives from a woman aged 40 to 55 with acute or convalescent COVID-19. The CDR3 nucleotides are TGCGCCAGCAGTGAACGGACTAGCGGTGTCAATGAGCAGTTCTTC. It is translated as CASSERTSGVNEQFF.